This T cell receptor beta chain was documented in a study of tumor-infiltrating lymphocytes in primary liver carcinoma. Turning to the study itself: The patient group consisted of men and women aged 30 to 69 years. Tumor stage was T1-T3 N0M0, and tumor size was 4.2 to 10 cm across.

The source of the blood RNA was unsorted whole blood, and germline DNA was extracted as well. Germline V gene lookup returns CDR1 MNHEY and CDR2 SVGAGI. The CDR3 has 17 amino acids. With around 490 ng total RNA as template and a constant-region primer, TCR beta cDNA was made. Modified slightly, ARM-PCR produced TCR beta libraries over three nested multiplex PCR rounds. TRBV1-TRBV30 forward primers and a C-beta reverse primer were used in the first two PCR rounds, which each ran for around 11 cycles. TCRdb used MiXCR to reprocess the multiplex PCR reads, holding one entry per CDR3 protein. The sample has about 330,000 distinct CDR3 sequences; less than 65% are singletons. In its sample, this clonotype was seen once. The junction shows a germline mismatch at one end, possibly a read error.

Sequencing was done on a sample of peripheral blood. This receptor was identified in a man between 40 and 49 years old with primary liver carcinoma and hepatitis B virus infection. The chain carries TRBV6-5 and TRBJ1-5; 9 bases match TRBD1. The J call may be wrong; the DNA end is better matched by TRBJ2-3. The CDR3 protein is CAGSRIPGTGSNQPQYF. CDR3 nucleotides: TGTGCCGGCAGTCGAATTCCCGGGACAGGGAGCAATCAGCCCCAGTATTTT.